The 20 T cell receptor beta chains presented below share a single source sample, sequenced in a study of T cell repertoires in cytomegalovirus infection. TCRdb used MiXCR to reprocess the reads, holding one entry per CDR3 protein. This table holds more than 140,000 distinct CDR3 sequences, under 8.5% found once. Specimen: PBMCs. The receptors originated from a human donor in good health (CMV status not recorded). Some clones in this sample may be carry-over from other donors' samples.

This clonotype was observed a handful of times. V and J are TRBV28 and TRBJ1-5; D gene unclear. Germline CDR1 and CDR2: MDHEN and SYDVKM. V was pared by 4 bases and J by 10 bases, with 11 bases between. The CDR3 covers 12 residues. This CDR3 is CASSSVRVPQHF. CDR3 coding DNA: TGTGCCAGCAGTTCAGTTAGAGTACCCCAGCATTTT.

In this sample, this clonotype turned up many times. This rearrangement joins TRBV19 to TRBJ1-2, with TRBD1 identical over 7 bases. V lost 10 bases to trimming and J lost 4 bases; unmatched junction nucleotides: 15. This CDR3 is built from 15 residues. The germline V gene has CDR1 LNHDA and CDR2 SQIVND (reference sequence). The CDR3 region has the DNA TGTGCCACCTCATCACCCGGGACAGTGCTCTATGGCTACACCTTC. It encodes CATSSPGTVLYGYTF.

This clonotype was detected a few times. The rearrangement links TRBV29-1 to TRBJ1-2; D not certain. V lost 4 bases, J lost 4 bases, and 7 bases lay in between. Germline V lookup: CDR1 SQVTM, CDR2 ANQGSEA. The CDR3 sequence is 11 residues long. The CDR3 coding sequence is TGCAGCGTTGGGGAAGTCTATGGCTACACCTTC. Translated, it gives CSVGEVYGYTF.

This clonotype was counted ten times or more. This sequence joins TRBV7-9 and TRBJ2-6; no clear D gene. Trimming stripped 5 bases from V and 4 bases from J, with 9 bases between. This CDR3 comprises 14 residues. CDR1 and CDR2 (germline): SEHNR, FQNEAQ (reference sequence). This CDR3 reads CASSPAQGANVLTF. CDR3 DNA: TGTGCCAGCAGCCCGGCTCAGGGGGCCAACGTCCTGACTTTC.

This CDR3 reads CASSIPPGLEAFF. The CDR3 nucleotides read TGTGCCAGTAGTATCCCGCCAGGCCTTGAAGCTTTCTTT. The chain carries TRBV19 and TRBJ1-1; no clear D gene. This CDR3 region has 13 residues. V was shortened by 3 bases and J by 7 bases, with 12 bases between the two germline ends. Germline V lookup: CDR1 LNHDA, CDR2 SQIVND (reference sequence).

The table lists this clonotype with many counts. The gene calls are TRBV7-9 and TRBJ2-7, with a tentative D call TRBD2 (5 bases). The V end was cut by 6 bases, the J end by 9 bases, with 15 bases between. Looked up from germline, CDR1 is SEHNR and CDR2 is FQNEAQ (reference sequence). The CDR3 runs to 12 residues. DNA for the CDR3: TGTGCCAGCAGTGGAAGCGGCGGAGCGCAGTACTTC. Translated: CASSGSGGAQYF.

The V call is TRBV7-6, the J call TRBJ2-7, with D possibly being TRBD1 (6 bases). With 5 bases removed from V and 3 bases from J, the gap between germline ends came to 11 bases. This CDR3 contains 13 residues. The germline CDR1 and CDR2 sequences are SGHVS and FNYEAQ. The CDR3 DNA reads TGTGCCAGCAGCCCAGGACAGCTCTACGAGCAGTACTTC. Its protein product is CASSPGQLYEQYF. The full variable domain, rest sourced from reference TRBV7-6 and TRBJ2-7, is GAGVSQSPRYKVTKRGQDVALRCDPISGHVSLYWYRQALGQGPEFLTYFNYEAQQDKSGLPNDRFSAERPEGSISTLTIQRTEQRDSAMYRCASSPGQLYEQYFGPGTRLTVT.

This clonotype was detected ten times or more. J is TRBJ1-1 and V is TRBV29-1; tentatively, D is TRBD1 (5 bases). CDR3 size: 14 residues. The ends were cut back, 4 bases at V and 4 bases at J, with 16 bases in the middle. Per the germline V gene, CDR1 is SQVTM and CDR2 is ANQGSEA. DNA of the CDR3: TGCAGCGTTGGCCGGGACGGACGGGGCACTGAAGCTTTCTTT. Protein: CSVGRDGRGTEAFF.

This clonotype has a count of ten or more. The rearrangement uses TRBV11-2 and TRBJ1-2, with 7 nucleotides matching TRBD1. Germline V gene sequence: CDR1 SGHAT, CDR2 FQNNGV. The junction had 14 bases not matched to a gene; V was cut back by 4 bases and J by 6 bases. This CDR3 has 16 residues. Here the CDR3 reads CASSSLGDSTHHGYTF. The CDR3 DNA sequence: TGTGCCAGCAGCTCCCTAGGGGACAGTACGCATCATGGCTACACCTTC.

The chain is built from TRBV30 and TRBJ1-5; 7 bases are a match to TRBD1. There are 15 residues in the CDR3. CDR1 and CDR2 (germline): GTSNPN, SVGIG (reference sequence). J gave up 6 bases and V 1 base, and 9 bases lay outside the gene matches. The DNA of the CDR3 is TGTGCCTGGAGTGAGGGGGCCAGCAAAACTCAGCCCCAGCATTTT. Residues: CAWSEGASKTQPQHF.

This clonotype was detected many times. The chain recombines TRBV19 with TRBJ1-6, with 11 positions matching TRBD1. V lost 7 bases and J lost 9; bases outside the gene matches: 11. This CDR3 has 16 amino acids. Germline CDR1 LNHDA, CDR2 SQIVND (reference sequence). This CDR3 is CASTDTGTGGGSPLHF. The CDR3 coding sequence is TGTGCCAGTACCGATACCGGGACAGGGGGTGGTTCACCCCTCCACTTT.

This clonotype has a count of ten or more. This chain joins TRBV28 and TRBJ1-6; D possibly corresponds to TRBD1 (5 bases). This CDR3 is built from 17 residues. Trimming removed 6 bases from V and 4 bases from J, with 19 bases in between. CDR1 and CDR2 (germline): MDHEN, SYDVKM. Written as DNA, the CDR3 is TGTGCCAGCAGCTCATTAGCCCGGGGGGAATATAATTCACCCCTCCACTTT. Amino acid sequence: CASSSLARGEYNSPLHF.

This clonotype occurred a few times. The chain couples TRBV12-3 or TRBV12-4 to TRBJ1-4; 7 bases map to TRBD1. CDR3 length: 14 amino acids. With 6 bases clipped from V and 7 bases from J, the junction kept 8 bases outside the gene matches. For the CDR3, the DNA is TGTGCCAGCAGAGCCGGGACAGCGGTTGAAAAACTGTTTTTT. Its translation: CASRAGTAVEKLFF.

This clonotype came up a few times. This chain links TRBV7-9 with TRBJ1-3, with a weak D call TRBD1 (5 bases). CDR1 is SEHNR, CDR2 FQNEAQ, per germline (reference sequence). The CDR3 extends over 14 amino acids. V dropped 5 bases and J dropped 1 base, with 9 bases sitting between them. The CDR3 region has the DNA TGTGCCAGCAGCCCCGGGGCTTCTGGAAACACCATATATTTT. Translating gives CASSPGASGNTIYF.

This clonotype appeared a few times. The chain has TRBV5-4 and TRBJ1-2; D is unclear. Germline V gene sequence: CDR1 SGHNT, CDR2 YYREEE (reference sequence). V lost 4 bases to trimming and J lost 4 bases, with 17 bases between them. The CDR3 totals 15 residues. The CDR3 DNA reads as TGTGCCAGCAGCCCCGAGGCCCGGGGATCCTATGGCTACACCTTC. Residues: CASSPEARGSYGYTF.

In this sample, this clonotype turned up many times. The chain is built from TRBV20-1 and TRBJ1-5; no definite D call. The CDR3 spans 16 residues. Germline values: CDR1 DFQATT, CDR2 SNEGSKA (reference sequence). V was clipped by 5 bases and J by 1 base, with 18 bases between them. The CDR3 DNA follows: TGCAGTGCTTCCCTGCGGGGAGGGAGGAGCAATCAGCCCCAGCATTTT. Residues: CSASLRGGRSNQPQHF.

This clonotype occurred a few times. Given a much more abundant clone one base away, this may be a read error. V is TRBV5-5 and J is TRBJ1-2; D is undetermined. There are 12 residues in the CDR3. The germline V gene encodes CDR1 SGHKS and CDR2 YYEKEE (reference sequence). The ends were cut back, 2 bases at V and 2 bases at J, with 4 bases in the middle. The CDR3 loop is CASSFDNYGYTF. The DNA of the CDR3 is TGTGCCAGCAGCTTCGACAACTATGGCTACACCTTC.

This clonotype was observed many times. The J gene is TRBJ1-2, the V gene TRBV25-1; D is undetermined. Germline CDR1 MGHDK, CDR2 SYGVNS. Trimming took 5 bases from V and 7 from J, leaving 8 bases between them. The CDR3 loop spans 11 amino acids. The chain's CDR3 is CASSRGVGYTF. CDR3 DNA: TGTGCCAGCAGTCGTGGGGTTGGCTACACCTTC.

This clonotype appeared a few times. The gene calls are TRBV14 and TRBJ2-5; the D call may be TRBD1 or TRBD2 (5 bases each). Trimming cost V 3 bases and J 7 bases, with 21 bases left between them. The CDR3 loop spans 16 amino acids. The V gene's germline CDR1 is SGHDN and CDR2 FVKESK. The CDR3 loop is CASSQILPARDGTQYF. The CDR3 region has the DNA TGTGCCAGCAGCCAGATTCTTCCGGCCAGGGACGGGACCCAGTACTTC.

In the case of this clonotype: A clone one base away is much larger, so this may be a read error. Here the CDR3 omits its conserved ending phenylalanine or tryptophan, so a read error is the likely source. The chain employs TRBV2 and TRBJ2-2; 10 nucleotides agree with TRBD1. Germline V gene data show CDR1 as SNHLY and CDR2 as FYNNEI. V shed 4 bases, J shed 4 bases, and the junction held 3 bases outside the gene matches. This CDR3 contains 15 residues. CDR3 DNA: TGTGCCAGCAGTGCGGACAGGGGGATCACCGGGGAGCTGTTTTCT. Residues: CASSADRGITGELFS.